The 21 T cell receptor beta chains presented below share a single source sample, sequenced in a study of T cells after yellow fever vaccination. TCRdb re-called the 5' RACE reads with MiXCR, one entry per CDR3 protein. The sample lists some 110,000 distinct CDR3 sequences, more than 7.5% seen once, with approximately 24% in the top ten. The source material was CD8+ T cells sorted from PBMCs, sampled 45 days after the yellow fever booster vaccination. The receptor set was obtained from a man aged 25 to 40 who received the YFV17D yellow fever vaccine.

Details on this clonotype: Being one base from a much bigger clone, this may be a read error. This chain uses TRBV6-2 or TRBV6-3 with TRBJ2-3, with D tentatively TRBD1 or TRBD2 (7 bases each). The germline gives CDR1 MNHEY, CDR2 SVGEGT. V dropped 11 bases and J dropped 8 bases, with 17 bases sitting between them. The CDR3 has 12 amino acids. CDR3 region: CARGGQLFTQYF. The CDR3 nucleotides read TGTGCCCGCGGGGGACAGCTCTTTACGCAGTATTTT.

In this sample, this clonotype turned up many times. The chain couples TRBV3-1 to TRBJ2-7, with D maybe TRBD2 (5 bases). The CDR3 has 15 residues. Germline CDR1 and CDR2: LGHDT and YNNKEL (reference sequence). Trimming stripped 4 bases from V and 2 bases from J, with 15 bases between. The CDR3 loop is CASSLTSGSTYEQYF. In nucleotides, the CDR3 is TGTGCCAGCAGCCTTACGAGCGGCAGTACCTACGAGCAGTACTTC.

CDR3 loop: CASSPNEVAALTGELFF. Here the CDR3 DNA reads TGTGCCAGCAGCCCAAACGAAGTAGCGGCCCTCACCGGGGAGCTGTTTTTT. The rearrangement links TRBV14 to TRBJ2-2, with TRBD2 as a possible D gene (6 bases). This CDR3 contains 17 residues. Germline V gives CDR1 SGHDN, CDR2 FVKESK. V lost 4 bases and J 4 bases, leaving 19 bases between the germline ends.

This clonotype showed up many times. The gene calls are TRBV20-1 and TRBJ2-7, with D maybe TRBD1 (6 bases). Germline CDR1 DFQATT, CDR2 SNEGSKA (reference sequence). The CDR3 is 15 amino acids. V lost 4 bases and J lost 0, with 16 bases in between. CDR3 amino acids: CSATDSNYNSYEQYF. CDR3 sequence (DNA): TGCAGTGCTACGGACAGTAATTATAACTCCTACGAGCAGTACTTC.

The gene calls are TRBV19 and TRBJ2-3; 9 bases fit TRBD1. After removal of 5 bases from V and 2 bases from J, the junction contained 5 bases not matched to a gene. The CDR3 is 15 amino acids. The germline gives CDR1 LNHDA, CDR2 SQIVND (reference sequence). Here the CDR3 reads CASSARTGDTDTQYF. In nucleotides, the CDR3 is TGTGCCAGTAGTGCCCGGACAGGGGACACAGATACGCAGTATTTT.

V gene TRBV6-1 combines with J gene TRBJ2-2, with TRBD1 as a possible D gene (5 bases). Between the trimmed V and J ends, which lost 2 bases and 0 bases, there was a span of 10 bases. Germline CDR1 and CDR2: MNHNS and SASEGT. The CDR3 spans 16 residues. In DNA form, the CDR3 reads TGTGCCAGCAGTGAATTTGTAGGGGCGAACACCGGGGAGCTGTTTTTT. Residues: CASSEFVGANTGELFF.

This clonotype showed up many times. The chain is built from TRBV4-3 and TRBJ2-1; D possibly corresponds to TRBD1 (6 bases). CDR1 is LGHNA and CDR2 is YSLEER in the germline V gene. V lost 4 bases to trimming and J lost 6 bases, with 13 bases between them. CDR3 length: 14 residues. The CDR3 DNA reads TGCGCCAGCAGCCCGGATAGAGGGGGCAATGAGCAGTTCTTC. Translation: CASSPDRGGNEQFF.

This clonotype was detected ten times or more. The chain joins TRBV7-2 to TRBJ2-1; 8 nucleotides align to TRBD2. With V trimmed by 4 bases and J by 6 bases, 8 bases remained unmatched. Germline CDR1 is SGHTA and CDR2 is FQGNSA. The CDR3 runs to 15 residues. CDR3 in amino acids: CASSSGTRVGNEQFF. Here the CDR3 DNA reads TGTGCCAGCAGCTCCGGGACTAGGGTTGGCAATGAGCAGTTCTTC.

At least ten counts were recorded for this clonotype. The V and J genes are TRBV12-3 or TRBV12-4 and TRBJ2-1; 7 bases match TRBD2. The CDR3 is made up of 15 amino acids. J lost 8 bases, V lost 5 bases, and 12 bases had no gene match. The CDR3 nucleotides read TGTGCCAGCAGTCGTTTCGGGCTAGCGGTGGATGAGCAGTTCTTC. Translating gives CASSRFGLAVDEQFF.

Ten or more counts support this clonotype. This sequence joins TRBV28 and TRBJ2-5, with 7 bases lining up with TRBD2. Germline CDR1 reads MDHEN; CDR2 reads SYDVKM. CDR3 length: 16 residues. J gave up 3 bases and V 3 bases, and 10 bases lay outside the gene matches. The CDR3 reads CASSFLTSGIKETQYF. The DNA for the CDR3 is TGTGCCAGCAGTTTCCTCACCAGCGGGATAAAAGAGACCCAGTACTTC.

This clonotype was recorded many times. The rearrangement links TRBV21-1 to TRBJ2-5; the table's D gene call, TRBD1, was not cross checked with the DNA. TRBV21-1 is classified as a pseudogene. This CDR3 has 13 amino acids. CDR3 residues: CASSKGQQETQYF. CDR3 nucleotides: TGTGCCAGCAGCAAAGGACAGCAAGAGACCCAGTACTTC.

This clonotype was seen a handful of times. J is TRBJ2-1 and V is TRBV7-9; either TRBD1 or TRBD2 may supply D (5 bases each). This CDR3 comprises 13 residues. CDR1 and CDR2 from the germline V gene are SEHNR and FQNEAQ (reference sequence). The germline V and J ends were trimmed by 8 bases and 7 bases, with 15 bases remaining between them. In DNA form, the CDR3 reads TGTGCCAGCGCTACGGGATGGGGGAATGAGCAGTTCTTC. Translating gives CASATGWGNEQFF.

A few counts support this clonotype. This CDR3 reads CASSLRETPGVNTIYF. CDR3 nucleotides: TGTGCCAGCAGTTTAAGGGAGACCCCCGGAGTTAACACCATATATTTT. This chain connects TRBV28 to TRBJ1-3; no clear D. CDR1 is MDHEN and CDR2 is SYDVKM in the germline V gene. The CDR3 is 16 amino acids. Trimming pared 2 bases from V and 7 bases from J, leaving 18 bases between.

This clonotype was detected many times. V gene TRBV19 combines with J gene TRBJ2-7, with 12 bases lining up with TRBD2. The CDR3 has 18 residues. Germline values: CDR1 LNHDA, CDR2 SQIVND (reference sequence). The V gene end was trimmed by 3 bases and the J gene end by 6 bases; junction bases not matched to a gene: 15. In nucleotides, the CDR3 is TGTGCCAGTAGTATGGAGACTAGCGGGAGCTCCAGGGCACCCGAGCAGTACTTC. Translated, it gives CASSMETSGSSRAPEQYF.

This clonotype was found many times. The chain combines TRBV20-1 with TRBJ2-7, with TRBD2 identical over 13 bases. This CDR3 is 14 amino acids long. Trimming cost V 5 bases and J 6 bases; bases outside gene matches: 7. Germline loops: CDR1 DFQATT, CDR2 SNEGSKA (reference sequence). The DNA for the CDR3 is TGCAGTGCTGTAGAACTAGCGGGAGGGGGCGAGCAGTACTTC. It translates to CSAVELAGGGEQYF.

The rearrangement uses TRBV7-2 and TRBJ2-7; 12 positions agree with TRBD2. This CDR3 is 16 amino acids long. Germline CDR1 SGHTA, CDR2 FQGNSA. V gave up 5 bases and J gave up 1 base; unmatched junction bases: 6. This CDR3 reads CASSHPGLAGSYEQYF. CDR3 DNA: TGTGCCAGCAGCCACCCCGGACTAGCGGGATCCTACGAGCAGTACTTC.

The gene calls are TRBV20-1 and TRBJ2-2; D not certain. Germline CDR1 is DFQATT and CDR2 is SNEGSKA (reference sequence). This CDR3 contains 14 residues. V was shortened by 3 bases and J by 6 bases, with 14 bases between the two germline ends. CDR3 sequence: CSARDLSRAGELFF. In DNA form, the CDR3 reads TGCAGTGCTAGGGACCTATCTAGAGCCGGGGAGCTGTTTTTT.

There are many counts of this clonotype. This rearrangement joins TRBV25-1 to TRBJ2-1, with D perhaps matching TRBD1 or TRBD2 (5 bases each). The CDR3 has 14 amino acids. With 6 bases removed from V and 4 bases from J, the gap between germline ends came to 13 bases. CDR1 is MGHDK, CDR2 SYGVNS, per germline. CDR3 sequence (DNA): TGTGCCAGCAGCTACGGGACCGATTACAATGAGCAGTTCTTC. Translated, it gives CASSYGTDYNEQFF.

With regard to this clonotype: A much larger clonotype is one base distant, so this may be a read error. The chain carries TRBV27 and TRBJ2-7; D assignment may be TRBD1 or TRBD2 (5 bases each). This CDR3 is built from 16 residues. V lost 5 bases and J lost 2, with 19 bases in between. Germline CDR1 is MNHEY and CDR2 is SMNVEV (reference sequence). The CDR3 loop reads CASSTYRDGSAYEQYF. In nucleotides, the CDR3 is TGTGCCAGCAGTACCTACCGGGACGGAAGCGCCTACGAGCAGTACTTC.

This clonotype was picked up many times. The J gene is TRBJ2-6, the V gene TRBV4-3; 10 bases line up with TRBD1. The CDR3 is 16 residues long. Germline CDR1 LGHNA, CDR2 YSLEER. Trimming at V came to 4 bases and at J to 3 bases, leaving 3 bases not matched to a gene. CDR3 bases: TGCGCCAGCAGCCGGGACAGGGGATTTGGGGCCAACGTCCTGACTTTC. This translates into CASSRDRGFGANVLTF.

This clonotype has a count of ten or more. The chain couples TRBV10-2 to TRBJ2-1; D gene unclear. Trimming pared 4 bases from V and 12 bases from J, leaving 10 bases between. This CDR3 region has 11 residues. Per the germline V gene, CDR1 is WSHSY and CDR2 is SAAADI. The CDR3 nucleotides are TGCGCCAGCAGTGGAAATGACGGGCAGTTCTTC. Translating gives CASSGNDGQFF.